This TCR beta chain came from a study of identifying expanded T cells in peripheral blood. As to this clone: What it recognizes is unknown.

This table comes from immunoSEQ multiplex PCR, and its TCRdb copy is limited to in-frame clones, with some not included. The sample consists of 50,000 or so clones, roughly nine tenths of them appearing once. Germline values: CDR1 SGHRS, CDR2 YFSETQ. The CDR3 covers 17 residues. V lost 4 bases, J lost 5 bases, and 14 bases stayed unmatched. Study conclusions and caveats: Variance in clone template counts between two-week samples significantly increased with total template count across all healthy donors.

No infections or other immune events were documented during collection. This TCR derives from a person aged 18 to 69 in good health. The rearrangement uses TRBV5-1 and TRBJ2-5, with 10 nucleotides matching TRBD2. Sequencing was carried out using blood. The CDR3, as DNA: TGCGCCAGCAGCCCCGGACTAGCGGCAGACCCCTTCGAGACCCAGTACTTC. As protein: CASSPGLAADPFETQYF. Looking up the rest from reference TRBV5-1 and TRBJ2-5 gives the full variable domain: KAGVTQTPRYLIKTRGQQVTLSCSPISGHRSVSWYQQTPGQGLQFLFEYFSETQRNKGNFPGRFSGRQFSNSRSEMNVSTLELGDSALYLCASSPGLAADPFETQYFGPGTRLLVL.